This T cell receptor beta chain was sequenced during a study of shared clonotypes between healthy human individuals. Findings and limits, study-wide: A generally larger estimated richness was seen in naive subsets than in memory subsets. Limitation of the genetic and exposure-history diversity represented came from the few donors.

In regard to this clone: Its specificity is unknown.

Germline V gives CDR1 SGDLS, CDR2 YYNGEE. V shed 4 bases and J shed 0 bases, with 7 bases lying between them. CDR3 size: 14 residues. The naive CD8 subset, CD45RO-negative cells positively selected for CCR7, excluded terminally differentiated effector memory CD45RA+ cells. Each cell subset's genomic DNA was divided evenly among several immunoSEQ plates. The DNA input per sorted-subset replicate PCR was about 220 ng, corresponding to roughly 31,000 T cell genomes. The method was immunoSEQ multiplex PCR; TCRdb's version includes in-frame clones alone and lacks a portion of them. The repertoire has roughly 2.1 million clones, about 92% of them found once; the top ten carry about 1.8%.

The chain links TRBV9 to TRBJ1-4; D remains ambiguous. Sample: naive CD8+ T cells from PBMCs. This clonotype originated in a man in his late teens or twenties in good health. Some clones in this sample may be carry-over from other donors' samples. As DNA, the CDR3 is TGTGCCAGCAGCTCCTATGCAACTAATGAAAAACTGTTTTTT. This encodes CASSSYATNEKLFF.